This T cell receptor beta chain was found in a study of blood T cell repertoires in COVID-19. In the study overall: COVID-19 samples from acute and convalescent phases originated in the United States, Italy and Spain. Nucleic acid was either cDNA or gDNA, and it came from T cells, B-cell-depleted T cells, or PBMCs.

V dropped 2 bases and J dropped 1 base, with 15 bases sitting between them. The CDR3 loop spans 16 amino acids. The germline V gene has CDR1 MNHEY and CDR2 SVGAGI. Original methodology: Reference gene primers were amplified, and this amplification served to estimate nucleated cell counts. This table comes from immunoSEQ multiplex PCR, and its TCRdb copy is limited to in-frame clones, with some not included. The V and J calls and clone size were taken over from that table, and D and trimming were inferred from the DNA. Here the sample spans about 670,000 clones, 75% to 90% being singletons. Sequencing input: peripheral blood. This sequence originates from a woman aged 18-30 years with acute or convalescent COVID-19. The V call is TRBV6-5, the J call TRBJ2-7, with a weak D call TRBD2 (5 bases). CDR3 loop: CASSYALAYKSYEQYF. The DNA for the CDR3 is TGTGCCAGCAGTTACGCTCTAGCATATAAGTCCTACGAGCAGTACTTC.